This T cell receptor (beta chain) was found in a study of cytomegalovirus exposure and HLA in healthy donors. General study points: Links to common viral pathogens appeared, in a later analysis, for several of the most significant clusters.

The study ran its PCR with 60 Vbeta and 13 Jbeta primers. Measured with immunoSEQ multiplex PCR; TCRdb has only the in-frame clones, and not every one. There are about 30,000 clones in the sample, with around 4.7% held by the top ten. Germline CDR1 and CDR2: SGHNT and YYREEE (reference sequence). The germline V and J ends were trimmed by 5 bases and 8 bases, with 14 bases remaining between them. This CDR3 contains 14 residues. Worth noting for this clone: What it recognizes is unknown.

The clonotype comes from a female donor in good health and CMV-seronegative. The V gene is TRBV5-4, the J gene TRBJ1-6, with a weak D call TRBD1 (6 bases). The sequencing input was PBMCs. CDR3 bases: TGTGCCAGCAGGCGGACAGCAGGAGATTCACCCCTCCACTTT. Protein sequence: CASRRTAGDSPLHF.